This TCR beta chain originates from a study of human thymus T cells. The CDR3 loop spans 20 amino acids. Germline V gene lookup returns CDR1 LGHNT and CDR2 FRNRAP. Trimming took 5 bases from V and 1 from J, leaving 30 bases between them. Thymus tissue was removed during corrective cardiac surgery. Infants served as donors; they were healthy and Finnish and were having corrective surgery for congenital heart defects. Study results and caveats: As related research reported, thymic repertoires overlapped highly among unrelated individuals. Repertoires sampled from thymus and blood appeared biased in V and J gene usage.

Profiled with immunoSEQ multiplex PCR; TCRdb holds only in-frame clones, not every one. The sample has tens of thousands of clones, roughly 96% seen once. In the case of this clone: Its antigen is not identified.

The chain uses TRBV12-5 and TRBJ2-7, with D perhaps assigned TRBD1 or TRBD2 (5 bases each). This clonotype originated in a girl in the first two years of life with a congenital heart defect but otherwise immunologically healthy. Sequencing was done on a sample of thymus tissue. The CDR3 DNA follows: TGTGCTAGTGGTGAACGCTACCGGGACCGCAATCGGGGCAGTTCCTACGAGCAGTACTTC. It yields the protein CASGERYRDRNRGSSYEQYF.